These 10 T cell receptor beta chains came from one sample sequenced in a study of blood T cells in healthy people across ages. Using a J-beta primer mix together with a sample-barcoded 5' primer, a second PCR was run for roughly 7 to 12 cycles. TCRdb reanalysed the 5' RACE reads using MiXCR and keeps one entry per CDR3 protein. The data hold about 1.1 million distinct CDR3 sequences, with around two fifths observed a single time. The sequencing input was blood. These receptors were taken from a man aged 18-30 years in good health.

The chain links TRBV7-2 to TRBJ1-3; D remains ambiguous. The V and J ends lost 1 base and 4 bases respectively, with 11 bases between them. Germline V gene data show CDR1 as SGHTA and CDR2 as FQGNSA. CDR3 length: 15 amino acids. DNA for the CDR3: TGTGCCAGCAGCTTAGACCTCCGGGGAGGAAACACCATATATTTT. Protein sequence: CASSLDLRGGNTIYF.

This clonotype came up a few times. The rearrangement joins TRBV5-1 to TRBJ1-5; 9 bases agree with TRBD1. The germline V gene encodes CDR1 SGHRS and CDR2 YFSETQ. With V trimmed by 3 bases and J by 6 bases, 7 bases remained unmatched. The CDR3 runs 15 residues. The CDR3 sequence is CASSSGTGIRQPQHF. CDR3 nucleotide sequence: TGCGCCAGCAGCTCCGGGACAGGGATTCGTCAGCCCCAGCATTTT.

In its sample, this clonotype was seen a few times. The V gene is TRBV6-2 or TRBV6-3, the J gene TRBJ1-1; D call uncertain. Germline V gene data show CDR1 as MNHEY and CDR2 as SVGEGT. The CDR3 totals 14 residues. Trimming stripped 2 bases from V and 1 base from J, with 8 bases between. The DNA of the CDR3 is TGTGCCAGCAGTTACCCCAGGAAGAACACTGAAGCTTTCTTT. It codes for CASSYPRKNTEAFF.

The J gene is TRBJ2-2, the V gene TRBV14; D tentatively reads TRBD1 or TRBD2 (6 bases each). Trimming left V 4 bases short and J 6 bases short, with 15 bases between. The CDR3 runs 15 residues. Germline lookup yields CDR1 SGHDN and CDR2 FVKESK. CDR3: CASSPFPGGSGELFF. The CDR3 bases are TGTGCCAGCAGCCCCTTTCCCGGGGGCTCCGGGGAGCTGTTTTTT.

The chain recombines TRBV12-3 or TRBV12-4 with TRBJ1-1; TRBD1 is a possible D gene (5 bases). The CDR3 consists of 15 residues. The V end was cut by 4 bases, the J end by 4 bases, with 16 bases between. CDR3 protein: CASSYDGGLSTEAFF. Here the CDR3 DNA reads TGTGCCAGCAGTTATGACGGGGGACTGAGCACTGAAGCTTTCTTT.

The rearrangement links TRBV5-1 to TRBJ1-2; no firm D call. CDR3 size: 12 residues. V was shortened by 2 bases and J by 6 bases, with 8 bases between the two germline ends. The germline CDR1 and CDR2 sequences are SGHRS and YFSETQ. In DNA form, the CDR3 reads TGCGCCAGCAGCTTAAGTTTTGATGGCTACACCTTC. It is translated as CASSLSFDGYTF.

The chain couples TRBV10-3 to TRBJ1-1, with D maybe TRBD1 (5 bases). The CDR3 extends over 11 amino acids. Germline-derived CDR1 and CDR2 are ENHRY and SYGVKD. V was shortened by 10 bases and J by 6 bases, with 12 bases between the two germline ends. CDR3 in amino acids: CASRDVAEAFF. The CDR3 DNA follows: TGTGCCAGCAGGGATGTGGCTGAAGCTTTCTTT.

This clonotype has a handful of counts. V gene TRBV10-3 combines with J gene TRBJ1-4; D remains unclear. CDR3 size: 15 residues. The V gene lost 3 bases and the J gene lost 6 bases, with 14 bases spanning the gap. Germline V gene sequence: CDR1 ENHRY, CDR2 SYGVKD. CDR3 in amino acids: CAISEHRSPDEKLFF. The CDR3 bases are TGTGCCATCAGTGAACATAGGAGCCCTGATGAAAAACTGTTTTTT.

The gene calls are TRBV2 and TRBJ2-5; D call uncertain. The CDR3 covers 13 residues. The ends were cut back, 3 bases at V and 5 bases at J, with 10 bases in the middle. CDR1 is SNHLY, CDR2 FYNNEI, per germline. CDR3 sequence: CASSESRRETQYF. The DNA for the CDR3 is TGTGCCAGCAGTGAGAGCAGGCGGGAGACCCAGTACTTC.

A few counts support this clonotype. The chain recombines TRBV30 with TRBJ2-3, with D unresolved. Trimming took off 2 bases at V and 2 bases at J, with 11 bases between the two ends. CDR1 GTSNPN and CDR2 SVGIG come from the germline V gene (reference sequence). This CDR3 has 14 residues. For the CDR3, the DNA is TGTGCCTGGAGTACCGGACGGTCCACAGATACGCAGTATTTT. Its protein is CAWSTGRSTDTQYF.